The present T cell receptor (beta chain) was sequenced within a study of blood T cell repertoires in COVID-19. Assay used: immunoSEQ multiplex PCR; TCRdb lists only in-frame clones, some missing. This sample has approximately 320,000 clones, with nearly 90% found just once. The CDR3 spans 15 residues. Germline loops: CDR1 ENHRY, CDR2 SYGVKD. V dropped 2 bases and J dropped 4; count of bases not matched to a gene: 4. This clonotype was sampled from a woman in her twenties or thirties with COVID-19, enrolled during active disease. The sample was peripheral blood. V and J are TRBV10-3 and TRBJ1-5, with 8 bases matching TRBD1. CDR3 sequence reads: CAISEPGQGNQPQHF. The DNA of the CDR3 is TGTGCCATCAGTGAGCCTGGACAGGGTAATCAGCCCCAGCATTTT.